This T cell receptor (beta chain) was recovered during a study of cytomegalovirus exposure and HLA in healthy donors. CDR3 length: 18 amino acids. The J segment lost 4 bases and the V segment lost 0 bases, leaving 8 bases of the junction unmatched. The germline CDR1 and CDR2 sequences are LGHNA and YSLEER. With regard to this clone: Its antigen is as yet unknown.

A multiplex PCR was run with 60 Vbeta primers and 13 Jbeta primers. Methods used by the authors: Later, 65 million to 85 million unique TCR beta chains were counted in an analysis, and some 11 million of them were shared. The data were produced by immunoSEQ multiplex PCR, yet TCRdb's version contains in-frame clones alone and is incomplete. V and J calls and clone size are as listed in that table; D and trimming were resolved from the DNA. Recorded for this sample: 45,000 to 60,000 clones. Regarding the study as a whole: Later examination showed HLA-associated TCR beta chains had greater clonal expansion than equally common others.

Sequenced: PBMCs. The chain carries TRBV4-3 and TRBJ2-6; 8 bases line up with TRBD1. The TCR originated in a female donor in good health and CMV-seronegative. The CDR3 bases are TGCGCCAGCAGCCAAGAACGTGGACAGGGCTCGGGGGCCAACGTCCTGACTTTC. Protein product: CASSQERGQGSGANVLTF.